The clone carrying this T cell receptor (beta chain) was observed many times. The antigen is not known. This record comes from a study of molecular identifiers for immune sequencing clone quantification. The authors gated naive CD8 T cells as CD8+CD4-CCR7+CD45RA+ for sorting. TCRdb independently ran MiXCR on the PCR reads; one entry per CDR3 protein. The profile covers 40,000 to 45,000 distinct CDR3 sequences, with less than 20% appearing a single time and about 6.6% taken by the ten largest. Study findings and constraints: Highly expanded clone sizes could end up underestimated if a barcode were shared by identical TCR molecules.

This CDR3 has 12 amino acids. The germline CDR1 and CDR2 sequences are MNHNS and SASEGT. Trimming shortened V by 6 bases and J by 2 bases, and 8 bases separated the two germline ends. Sequencing was carried out using naive CD8+ T cells from blood, with Jurkat cell RNA spiked in. Subset indicated: FACS-sorted CD8+CD4-CCR7+CD45RA+ naive T cells. The V call is TRBV6-1, the J call TRBJ2-7; D is uncertain. The TCR sequence derives from a human donor in good health. Some libraries in this study had Jurkat cell RNA spiked in. CDR3 sequence (DNA): TGTGCCAGCAGACCCCGGGCCTACGAGCAGTACTTC. It translates to CASRPRAYEQYF.